This is a list of T cell receptor beta chains from one sample in a study of cytomegalovirus exposure and HLA in healthy donors. TCRdb keeps only in-frame clones here, not all; method: immunoSEQ multiplex PCR. Its clone listing holds 220,000 or so clones. The material sequenced was PBMCs. All receptors come from a girl aged 2 to 10 in good health and CMV-seropositive. Both conserved end residues are trimmed from each CDR3. Each record gives: CDR3 protein, V gene, J gene, D gene, CDR3 length. D genes are given only for firm matches.

ASSAQIFHEQY	TRBV7-7	TRBJ2-7	.	11
ASSFRRLELLTGGMALAKNIQY	TRBV13	TRBJ2-4	TRBD1	22
AISESTGGHEQY	TRBV10-3	TRBJ2-7	TRBD1	12
ASSIRQGQAGEQF	TRBV19	TRBJ2-1	TRBD1	13
AISQAGTAPGEQF	TRBV10-3	TRBJ2-1	.	13
SVDHAGGTEAF	TRBV29-1	TRBJ1-1	TRBD1	11
ASSSGQAISITEAF	TRBV7-9	TRBJ1-1	TRBD1	14
ASSSRGRGEGTGELF	TRBV11-2	TRBJ2-2	.	15
ASSPQPQGKADTQY	TRBV9	TRBJ2-3	.	14
ASSQRPQGGTGELF	TRBV4-1	TRBJ2-2	.	14
AIRTGSNQPQH	TRBV10-3	TRBJ1-5	TRBD1	11
ASSPPGASSYEQY	TRBV28	TRBJ2-7	.	13
ATSSKAGGSDTQY	TRBV15	TRBJ2-3	TRBD1	13
ASSLGGIKTEAF	TRBV7-6	TRBJ1-1	.	12
ASNSGSGYEQY	TRBV19	TRBJ2-7	TRBD2	11
AIQGLPGYYEQY	TRBV6-1	TRBJ2-7	.	12
ASSSGLAGREQY	TRBV5-6	TRBJ2-7	TRBD2	12
ASSEEGQRLNSPLH	TRBV2	TRBJ1-6	TRBD1	14
ASRLGQGEYGYT	TRBV27	TRBJ1-2	TRBD1	12
ASSELSGGQPQH	TRBV6-1	TRBJ1-5	.	12
ASRSGQGHGYT	TRBV28	TRBJ1-2	TRBD1	11
ASSLRGEGSWDTQY	TRBV27	TRBJ2-3	TRBD2	14
ASSLAPGGVGEQF	TRBV5-1	TRBJ2-1	TRBD2	13
ASALSRGDTQY	TRBV12-5	TRBJ2-3	.	11
ASSFTTGVGEQY	TRBV5-1	.	TRBD1	12
ASSLWDNYEQY	TRBV5-1	TRBJ2-7	.	11
ASSPFSVRSNTEAF	TRBV7-9	TRBJ1-1	.	14
ASKGGGWDGYT	TRBV27	TRBJ1-2	TRBD1	11
ASSLKTSGRSDTQY	TRBV5-1	TRBJ2-3	TRBD2	14
ATSTTGETTEAF	TRBV15	TRBJ1-1	TRBD1	12
ASLPGVGRNEQF	TRBV10-2	TRBJ2-1	.	12
ASSLSGGFNTGELF	TRBV27	TRBJ2-2	TRBD2	14
ASSYTTGVSQPQH	TRBV6-5	TRBJ1-5	TRBD1	13
ASSLDWNTEAF	TRBV5-5	TRBJ1-1	.	11
ASSFDRGDETQY	TRBV5-1	TRBJ2-5	TRBD1	12
ASSLRYGRKGTDTQY	TRBV5-4	TRBJ2-3	.	15
ASRYNPTSGRISYNEQF	TRBV19	TRBJ2-1	TRBD2	17
ASSDPGTSLGDTQY	TRBV9	TRBJ2-3	TRBD2	14
ASSSALRDFYEQY	TRBV7-2	TRBJ2-7	.	13
SVVGQRNTGELF	TRBV29-1	TRBJ2-2	TRBD1	12
ASSLGGLSSGRTKNIQY	TRBV7-9	TRBJ2-4	TRBD2	17
ASSLSGPTDTQY	TRBV7-3	TRBJ2-3	.	12
ASSSGQGNQPQH	TRBV6-5	TRBJ1-5	TRBD1	12
ASSSLAGPAREQY	TRBV27	TRBJ2-7	TRBD2	13
ASSSGTDLYGYT	TRBV18	TRBJ1-2	TRBD1	12